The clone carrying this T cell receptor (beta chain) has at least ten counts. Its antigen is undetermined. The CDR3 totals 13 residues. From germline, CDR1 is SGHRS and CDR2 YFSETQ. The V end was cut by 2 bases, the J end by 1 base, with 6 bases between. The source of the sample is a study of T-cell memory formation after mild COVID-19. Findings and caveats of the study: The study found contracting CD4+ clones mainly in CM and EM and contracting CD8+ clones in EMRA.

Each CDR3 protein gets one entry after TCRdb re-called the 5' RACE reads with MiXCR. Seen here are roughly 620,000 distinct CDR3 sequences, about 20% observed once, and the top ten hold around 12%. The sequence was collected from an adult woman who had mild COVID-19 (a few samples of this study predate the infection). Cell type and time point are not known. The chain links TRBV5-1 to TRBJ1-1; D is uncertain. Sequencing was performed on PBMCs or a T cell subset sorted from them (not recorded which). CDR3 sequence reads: CASSLMGNTEAFF. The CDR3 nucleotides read TGCGCCAGCAGCTTAATGGGGAACACTGAAGCTTTCTTT.